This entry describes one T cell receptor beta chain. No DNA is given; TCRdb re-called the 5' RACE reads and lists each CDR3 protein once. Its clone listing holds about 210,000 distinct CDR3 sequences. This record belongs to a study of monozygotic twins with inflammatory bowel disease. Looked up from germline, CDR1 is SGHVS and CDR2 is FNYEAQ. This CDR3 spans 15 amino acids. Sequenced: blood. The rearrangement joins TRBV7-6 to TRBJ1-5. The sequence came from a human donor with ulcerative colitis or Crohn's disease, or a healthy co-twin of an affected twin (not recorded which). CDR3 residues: CASSPLGNSNQPQHF.